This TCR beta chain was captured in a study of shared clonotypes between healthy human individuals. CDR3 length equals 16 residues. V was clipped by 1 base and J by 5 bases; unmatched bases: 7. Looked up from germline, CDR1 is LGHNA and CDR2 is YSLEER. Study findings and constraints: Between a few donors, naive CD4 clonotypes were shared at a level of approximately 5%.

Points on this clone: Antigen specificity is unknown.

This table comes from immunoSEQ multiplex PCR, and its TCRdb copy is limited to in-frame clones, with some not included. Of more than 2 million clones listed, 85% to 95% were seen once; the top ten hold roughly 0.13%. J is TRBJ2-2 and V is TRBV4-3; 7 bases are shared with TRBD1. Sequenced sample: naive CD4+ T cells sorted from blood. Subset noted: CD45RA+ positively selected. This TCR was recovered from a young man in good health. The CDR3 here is CASSQASGTVTGELFF. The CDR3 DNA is TGCGCCAGCAGCCAAGCCAGTGGGACAGTAACCGGGGAGCTGTTTTTT.